The TCR beta chain under discussion was sequenced for a study of T-cell reconstitution after alpha-beta-depleted transplantation in children. Study conclusions and caveats: As was reported, about two months after transplant, alpha-beta T cells came from several hundred expanded graft clones.

In regard to this clonotype: Antigen unknown.

The library targeted TCRbeta and was prepared with unique molecular identifiers. TCRdb passed the PCR reads through MiXCR, listing each CDR3 protein once. The data show 500,000 to 650,000 distinct CDR3 sequences, 11% seen once. The germline V and J ends were trimmed by 5 bases and 3 bases, with 7 bases remaining between them. This CDR3 spans 13 amino acids. The germline CDR1 and CDR2 sequences are SGHDN and FVKESK. This TCR was recovered from a female patient aged 2-9 years who had a stem cell transplant for aplastic anemia, so the T cells may come from the graft donor. The chain uses TRBV14 and TRBJ2-2; D uncertain. Sequenced here: PBMCs, mostly from graft donor cells, sampled 180 days after TCRalphabeta/CD19-depleted stem cell transplant. The CDR3 protein is CASSFVHTGELFF. The DNA of the CDR3 is TGTGCCAGCAGCTTCGTGCACACCGGGGAGCTGTTTTTT.